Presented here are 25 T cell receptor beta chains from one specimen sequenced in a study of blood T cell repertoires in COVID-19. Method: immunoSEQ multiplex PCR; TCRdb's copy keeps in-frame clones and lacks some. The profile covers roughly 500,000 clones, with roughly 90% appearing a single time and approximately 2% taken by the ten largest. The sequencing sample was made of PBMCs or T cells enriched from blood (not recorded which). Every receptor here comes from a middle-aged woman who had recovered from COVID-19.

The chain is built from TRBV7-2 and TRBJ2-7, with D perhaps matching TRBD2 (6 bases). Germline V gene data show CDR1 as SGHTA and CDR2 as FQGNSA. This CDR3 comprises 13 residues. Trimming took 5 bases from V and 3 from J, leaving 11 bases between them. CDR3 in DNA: TGTGCCAGCAGCCGGGAGCGGAACTACGAGCAGTACTTC. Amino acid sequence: CASSRERNYEQYF. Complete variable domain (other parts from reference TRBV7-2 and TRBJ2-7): GAGVSQSPSNKVTEKGKDVELRCDPISGHTALYWYRQSLGQGLEFLIYFQGNSAPDKSGLPSDRFSAERTGGSVSTLTIQRTQQEDSAVYLCASSRERNYEQYFGPGTRLTVT.

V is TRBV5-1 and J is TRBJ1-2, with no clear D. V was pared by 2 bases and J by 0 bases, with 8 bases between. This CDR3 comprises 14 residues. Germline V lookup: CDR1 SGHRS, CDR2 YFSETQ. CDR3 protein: CASSFAGTNYGYTF. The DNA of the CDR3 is TGCGCCAGCAGCTTCGCAGGTACTAACTATGGCTACACCTTC.

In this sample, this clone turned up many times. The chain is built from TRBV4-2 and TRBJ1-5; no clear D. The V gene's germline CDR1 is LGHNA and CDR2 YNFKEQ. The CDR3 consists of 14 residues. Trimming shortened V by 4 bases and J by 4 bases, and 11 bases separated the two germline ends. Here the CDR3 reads CASSPEAGNQPQHF. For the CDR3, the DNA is TGTGCCAGCAGCCCGGAGGCGGGGAATCAGCCCCAGCATTTT.

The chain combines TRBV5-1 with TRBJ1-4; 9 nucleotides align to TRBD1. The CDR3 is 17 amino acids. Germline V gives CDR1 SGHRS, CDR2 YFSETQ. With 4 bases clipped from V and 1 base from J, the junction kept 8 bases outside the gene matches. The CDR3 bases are TGCGCCAGCAGCCTGGTCCCGGGACAGGGAACTAATGAAAAACTGTTTTTT. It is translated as CASSLVPGQGTNEKLFF.

This CDR3 reads CASSQDRYNSPLHF. CDR3 bases: TGCGCCAGCAGCCAAGATCGCTATAATTCACCCCTCCACTTT. The chain is built from TRBV4-3 and TRBJ1-6; D remains ambiguous. This CDR3 is 14 amino acids long. Germline CDR1 LGHNA, CDR2 YSLEER. Trimming cost V 0 bases and J 3 bases, with 3 bases left between them.

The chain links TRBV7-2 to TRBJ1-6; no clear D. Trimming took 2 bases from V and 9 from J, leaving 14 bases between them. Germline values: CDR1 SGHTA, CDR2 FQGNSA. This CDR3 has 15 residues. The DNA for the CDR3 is TGTGCCAGCAGCTTAACCCCCACGGCGGGTTCACCCCTCCACTTT. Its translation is CASSLTPTAGSPLHF.

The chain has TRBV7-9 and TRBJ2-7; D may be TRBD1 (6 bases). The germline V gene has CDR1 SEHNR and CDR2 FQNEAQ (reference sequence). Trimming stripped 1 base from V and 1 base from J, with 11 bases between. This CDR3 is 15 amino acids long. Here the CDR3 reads CASSLGTALSYEQYF. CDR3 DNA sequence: TGTGCCAGCAGCTTAGGGACAGCTCTGTCCTACGAGCAGTACTTC.

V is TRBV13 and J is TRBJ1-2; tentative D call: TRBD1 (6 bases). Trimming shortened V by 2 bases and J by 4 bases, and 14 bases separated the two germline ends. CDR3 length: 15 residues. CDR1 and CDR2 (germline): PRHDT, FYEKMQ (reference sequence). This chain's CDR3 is CASSLRSGAVYGYTF. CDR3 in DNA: TGTGCCAGCAGCTTAAGGTCAGGGGCGGTCTATGGCTACACCTTC. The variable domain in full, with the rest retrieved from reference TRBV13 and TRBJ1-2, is AAGVIQSPRHLIKEKRETATLKCYPIPRHDTVYWYQQGPGQDPQFLISFYEKMQSDKGSIPDRFSAQQFSDYHSELNMSSLELGDSALYFCASSLRSGAVYGYTFGSGTRLTVV.

In nucleotides, the CDR3 is TGCGCCAGCAGCGACCTCCAACTAGCGGGAGGTAGAGAGACCCAGTACTTC. This codes for CASSDLQLAGGRETQYF. V and J are TRBV10-1 and TRBJ2-5, with TRBD2 identical over 12 bases. V shed 6 bases and J 4 bases; nucleotides not matched to a gene: 12. Germline CDR1 is WNHNN and CDR2 is SYGVQD (reference sequence). The CDR3 is 17 amino acids.

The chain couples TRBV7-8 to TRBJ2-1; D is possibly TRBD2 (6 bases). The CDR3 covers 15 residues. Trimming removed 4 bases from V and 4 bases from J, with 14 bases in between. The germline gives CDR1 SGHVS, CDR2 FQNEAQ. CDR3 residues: CASSSLPGVYNEQFF. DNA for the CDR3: TGTGCCAGCAGCTCCCTCCCGGGGGTTTACAATGAGCAGTTCTTC.

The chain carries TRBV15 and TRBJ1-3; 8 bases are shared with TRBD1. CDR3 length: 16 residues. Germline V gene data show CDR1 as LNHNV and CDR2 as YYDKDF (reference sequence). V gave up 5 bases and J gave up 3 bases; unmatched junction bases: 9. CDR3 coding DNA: TGTGCCACCAGCCCGGCGACAGGGGAGTATGGAAACACCATATATTTT. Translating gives CATSPATGEYGNTIYF.

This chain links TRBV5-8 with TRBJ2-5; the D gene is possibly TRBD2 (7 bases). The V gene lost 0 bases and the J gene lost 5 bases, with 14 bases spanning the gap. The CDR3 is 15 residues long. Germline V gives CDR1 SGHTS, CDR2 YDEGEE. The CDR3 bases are TGTGCCAGCAGCTTGGGGGGGGGCGGCTCGGAGACCCAGTACTTC. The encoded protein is CASSLGGGGSETQYF.

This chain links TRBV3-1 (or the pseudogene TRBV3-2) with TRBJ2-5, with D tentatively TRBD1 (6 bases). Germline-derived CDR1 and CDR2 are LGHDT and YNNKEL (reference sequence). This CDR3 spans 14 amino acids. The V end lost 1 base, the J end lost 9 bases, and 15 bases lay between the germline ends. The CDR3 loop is CASSQVVAGASQYF. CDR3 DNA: TGTGCCAGCAGCCAAGTTGTAGCAGGGGCATCCCAGTACTTC.

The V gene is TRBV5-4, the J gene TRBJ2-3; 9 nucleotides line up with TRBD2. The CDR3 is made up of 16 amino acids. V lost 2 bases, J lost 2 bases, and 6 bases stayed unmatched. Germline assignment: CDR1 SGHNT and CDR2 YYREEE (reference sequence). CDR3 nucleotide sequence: TGTGCCAGCAGCTTACGGACTAGCGCAACCACAGATACGCAGTATTTT. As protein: CASSLRTSATTDTQYF.

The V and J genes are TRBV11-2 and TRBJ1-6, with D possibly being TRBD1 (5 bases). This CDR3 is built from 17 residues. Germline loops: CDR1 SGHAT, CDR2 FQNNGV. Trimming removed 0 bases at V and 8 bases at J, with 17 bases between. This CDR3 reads CASSLDLSGVRDSPLHF. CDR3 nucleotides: TGTGCCAGCAGCTTAGATTTGTCGGGGGTGCGTGATTCACCCCTCCACTTT.

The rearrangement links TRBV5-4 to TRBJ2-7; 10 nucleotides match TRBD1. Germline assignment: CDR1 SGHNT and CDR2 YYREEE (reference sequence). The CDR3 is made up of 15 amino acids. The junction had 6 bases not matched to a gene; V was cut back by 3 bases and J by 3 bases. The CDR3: CASSSDRDRGYEQYF. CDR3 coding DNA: TGTGCCAGCAGCTCGGACCGGGACAGGGGCTACGAGCAGTACTTC.

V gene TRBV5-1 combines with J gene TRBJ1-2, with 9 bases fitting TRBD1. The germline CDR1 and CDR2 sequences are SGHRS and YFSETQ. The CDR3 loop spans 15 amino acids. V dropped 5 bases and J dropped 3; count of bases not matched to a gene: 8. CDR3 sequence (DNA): TGCGCCAGCAGATGGGTGGACAGGGGACACTATGGCTACACCTTC. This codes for CASRWVDRGHYGYTF.

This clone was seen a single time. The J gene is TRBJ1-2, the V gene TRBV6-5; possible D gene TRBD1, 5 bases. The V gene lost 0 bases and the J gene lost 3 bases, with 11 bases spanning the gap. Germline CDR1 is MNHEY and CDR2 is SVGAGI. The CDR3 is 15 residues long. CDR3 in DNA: TGTGCCAGCAGTTACTCCCGGGGGGGGGACTATGGCTACACCTTC. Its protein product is CASSYSRGGDYGYTF.

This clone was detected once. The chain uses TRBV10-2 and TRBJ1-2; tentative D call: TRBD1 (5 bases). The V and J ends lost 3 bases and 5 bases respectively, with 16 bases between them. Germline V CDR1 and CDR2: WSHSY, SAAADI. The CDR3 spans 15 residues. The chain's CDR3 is CASSDVRAGKYGYTF. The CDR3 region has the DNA TGCGCCAGCAGTGATGTTAGGGCAGGGAAGTATGGCTACACCTTC.

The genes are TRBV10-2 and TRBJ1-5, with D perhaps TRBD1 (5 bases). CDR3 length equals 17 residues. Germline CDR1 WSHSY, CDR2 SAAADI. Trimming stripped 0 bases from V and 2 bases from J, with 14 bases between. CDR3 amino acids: CASSESAGAVGNQPQHF. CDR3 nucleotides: TGCGCCAGCAGTGAGTCTGCTGGGGCGGTGGGCAATCAGCCCCAGCATTTT.

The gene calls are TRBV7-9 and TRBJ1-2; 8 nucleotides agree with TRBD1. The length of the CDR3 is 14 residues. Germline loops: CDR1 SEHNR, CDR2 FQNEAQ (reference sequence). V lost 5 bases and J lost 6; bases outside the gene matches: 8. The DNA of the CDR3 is TGTGCCAGCAGCCTGGACAGGGTGGTTCATGGCTACACCTTC. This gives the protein CASSLDRVVHGYTF.

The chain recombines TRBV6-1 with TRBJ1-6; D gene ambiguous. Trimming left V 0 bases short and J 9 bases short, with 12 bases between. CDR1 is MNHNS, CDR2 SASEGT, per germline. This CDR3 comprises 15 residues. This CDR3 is CASSEADGPGSPLHF. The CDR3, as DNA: TGTGCCAGCAGTGAAGCGGATGGCCCAGGTTCACCCCTCCACTTT.

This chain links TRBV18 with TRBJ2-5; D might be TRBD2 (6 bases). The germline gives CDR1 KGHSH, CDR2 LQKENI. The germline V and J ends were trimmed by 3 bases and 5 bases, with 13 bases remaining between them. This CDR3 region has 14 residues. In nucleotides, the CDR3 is TGTGCCAGCTCACCCCCGACTAGAGTTGAGACCCAGTACTTC. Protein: CASSPPTRVETQYF.

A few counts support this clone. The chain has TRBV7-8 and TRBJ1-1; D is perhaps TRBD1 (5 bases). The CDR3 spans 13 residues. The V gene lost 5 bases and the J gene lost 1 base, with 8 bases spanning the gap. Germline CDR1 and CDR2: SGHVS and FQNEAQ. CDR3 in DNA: TGTGCCAGCAGCCGACAGTCGAACACTGAAGCTTTCTTT. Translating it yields CASSRQSNTEAFF.

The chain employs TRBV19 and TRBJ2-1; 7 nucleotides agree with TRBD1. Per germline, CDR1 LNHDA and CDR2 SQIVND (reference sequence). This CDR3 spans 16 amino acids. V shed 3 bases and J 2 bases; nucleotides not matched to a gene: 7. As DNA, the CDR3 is TGTGCCAGTAGTATCTCCGGGACAGTCGCCTACAATGAGCAGTTCTTC. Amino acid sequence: CASSISGTVAYNEQFF.